This T cell receptor beta chain was identified during a study of shared clonotypes between healthy human individuals. Broader study findings: Naive subsets generally had larger estimated richness than memory subsets. Only blood was sampled, and tissue TCR repertoires likely differ from blood ones. It was the non-shared clonotypes that had lower generation probabilities than clonotypes shared by all four donors.

Comment on this clone: The antigen is not known.

This CDR3 region has 15 residues. Per germline, CDR1 SGHNT and CDR2 YENEEA. V lost 1 base and J 4 bases, leaving 11 bases between the germline ends. Using immunoSEQ multiplex PCR, the repertoire was profiled, and TCRdb retains in-frame clones only, with some absent. The sample lists about 1.4 million clones, approximately 96% occurring once. This receptor was taken from a man aged 25-45 years in good health. The gene calls are TRBV11-3 and TRBJ2-1; weak D call: TRBD2 (5 bases). Sequenced input: naive CD4+ T cells sorted from blood. Indicated subset: CD45RA+ positively selected. CDR3 nucleotides: TGTGCCAGCAGCTTAGGGGAGCGGCGTTACAATGAGCAGTTCTTC. It is translated as CASSLGERRYNEQFF.